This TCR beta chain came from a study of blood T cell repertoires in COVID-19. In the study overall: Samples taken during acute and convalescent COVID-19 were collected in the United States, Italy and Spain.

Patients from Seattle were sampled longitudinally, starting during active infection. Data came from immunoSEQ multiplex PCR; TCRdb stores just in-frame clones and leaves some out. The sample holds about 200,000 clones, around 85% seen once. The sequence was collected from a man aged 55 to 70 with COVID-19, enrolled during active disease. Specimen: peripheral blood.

CDR3 nucleotide sequence: TGTGCCAGCAGCCAAGTGGGCCCGTACGAGCAGTACTTC. Translation gives CASSQVGPYEQYF. The chain carries TRBV3-1 (or the pseudogene TRBV3-2) and TRBJ2-7; D is uncertain. Germline V gene data show CDR1 as LGHDT and CDR2 as YNNKEL (reference sequence). V was trimmed by 1 base and J by 4 bases, leaving 8 bases between them. This CDR3 has 13 amino acids.